The 25 T cell receptor beta chains given below trace back to one sample, sequenced in a study of graft-versus-host responses after intestinal transplantation. The data were produced by immunoSEQ multiplex PCR, yet TCRdb's version contains in-frame clones alone and is incomplete. The table includes 60,000 to 75,000 clones, 89% detected once. No antigens are known for them. The source was unstimulated CD8+ T cells sorted from spleen or lymph node cells, collected before intestinal transplant. All receptors come from a human donor who received an intestinal transplant.

The rearrangement uses TRBV28 and TRBJ2-7; maybe TRBD1 (5 bases). V was clipped by 3 bases and J by 3 bases, with 15 bases between them. Germline-derived CDR1 and CDR2 are MDHEN and SYDVKM. The CDR3 length is 15 residues. The DNA of the CDR3 is TGTGCCAGCAGTTTGACAGACTCAGGCGTCTACGAGCAGTACTTC. This gives the protein CASSLTDSGVYEQYF.

The genes are TRBV28 and TRBJ2-7; possible D gene TRBD1, 5 bases. CDR1 and CDR2 (germline): MDHEN, SYDVKM. This CDR3 comprises 19 residues. Trimming took 5 bases from V and 3 from J, leaving 29 bases between them. The CDR3 here is CASSTEDRGQRSLGYEQYF. CDR3 nucleotide sequence: TGTGCCAGCAGTACAGAGGACCGTGGACAACGGAGCCTTGGCTACGAGCAGTACTTC.

The table lists this clone with a count of one. The J gene is TRBJ2-1, the V gene TRBV27, with 13 positions matching TRBD2. Germline V gene lookup returns CDR1 MNHEY and CDR2 SMNVEV (reference sequence). J was trimmed by 4 bases and V by 6 bases; bases with no gene match: 3. This CDR3 region has 15 residues. The CDR3 DNA follows: TGTGCCAGCAGCCCACTAGCGGGAGGGTACAATGAGCAGTTCTTC. This encodes CASSPLAGGYNEQFF.

V usage is TRBV9 and J usage is TRBJ2-2; 9 nucleotides agree with TRBD2. The germline gives CDR1 SGDLS, CDR2 YYNGEE. The length of the CDR3 is 17 residues. With V trimmed by 0 bases and J by 1 base, 4 bases remained unmatched. Written as DNA, the CDR3 is TGTGCCAGCAGCGTAGATCTGACTAGCGGGAACACCGGGGAGCTGTTTTTT. It encodes CASSVDLTSGNTGELFF.

The CDR3 is CASGQGGEQYF. In DNA, the CDR3 is TGTGCCAGCGGGCAGGGAGGCGAGCAGTACTTC. The chain couples TRBV27 to TRBJ2-7, with D maybe TRBD2 (6 bases). Germline V gene lookup returns CDR1 MNHEY and CDR2 SMNVEV (reference sequence). V lost 8 bases and J lost 6, with 11 bases in between. The CDR3 length is 11 residues.

The V gene is TRBV25-1, the J gene TRBJ2-1, with 10 bases lining up with TRBD2. CDR1 MGHDK and CDR2 SYGVNS come from the germline V gene. V lost 2 bases to trimming and J lost 6 bases; unmatched junction nucleotides: 10. The CDR3 contains 17 residues. The CDR3 spells CASSEEVGGLAFNEQFF. The CDR3 DNA reads TGTGCCAGCAGTGAAGAGGTCGGGGGACTAGCGTTCAATGAGCAGTTCTTC.

This clone appeared once. V gene TRBV9 combines with J gene TRBJ2-1, with D possibly matching TRBD1 (7 bases). CDR1 is SGDLS, CDR2 YYNGEE, per germline. V lost 3 bases and J 2 bases, leaving 9 bases between the germline ends. The CDR3 runs 14 residues. The CDR3, as DNA: TGTGCCAGCAGCGCAGGGGGGACCTACAATGAGCAGTTCTTC. As protein: CASSAGGTYNEQFF.

This sequence joins TRBV7-6 and TRBJ1-5, with 8 nucleotides matching TRBD1. This CDR3 region has 14 residues. CDR1 SGHVS and CDR2 FNYEAQ come from the germline V gene. After removal of 4 bases from V and 9 bases from J, the junction contained 8 bases not matched to a gene. CDR3 coding DNA: TGTGCCAGCAGCTCGGACAGGGCATTAGCGCCCCAGCATTTT. It specifies CASSSDRALAPQHF.

The chain couples TRBV6-5 to TRBJ2-5, with D perhaps matching TRBD2 (6 bases). The V end lost 6 bases, the J end lost 4 bases, and 12 bases lay between the germline ends. The V gene's germline CDR1 is MNHEY and CDR2 SVGAGI. The CDR3 extends over 13 amino acids. CDR3 residues: CASRTRLGETQYF. CDR3 DNA: TGTGCCAGCAGAACCCGACTAGGAGAGACCCAGTACTTC.

V and J are TRBV7-6 and TRBJ2-7; 9 bases align to TRBD2. This CDR3 is built from 16 residues. V was pared by 3 bases and J by 5 bases, with 11 bases of the junction left unmatched. Per the germline V gene, CDR1 is SGHVS and CDR2 is FNYEAQ. The CDR3 loop is CASSLGPRAGGDEQYF. CDR3 bases: TGTGCCAGCAGCTTGGGGCCTAGAGCGGGAGGAGACGAGCAGTACTTC. The variable domain in full, completed from reference TRBV7-6 and TRBJ2-7, reads GAGVSQSPRYKVTKRGQDVALRCDPISGHVSLYWYRQALGQGPEFLTYFNYEAQQDKSGLPNDRFSAERPEGSISTLTIQRTEQRDSAMYRCASSLGPRAGGDEQYFGPGTRLTVT.

The V and J genes are TRBV28 and TRBJ1-1; D is uncertain. The CDR3 is 16 amino acids. The ends were cut back, 3 bases at V and 5 bases at J, with 19 bases in the middle. CDR1 MDHEN and CDR2 SYDVKM come from the germline V gene. The CDR3 is CASSFSIAEGGTEAFF. The CDR3, as DNA: TGTGCCAGCAGTTTTTCTATCGCTGAGGGCGGGACTGAAGCTTTCTTT.

This chain uses TRBV5-1 with TRBJ2-7, with 7 nucleotides matching TRBD1. V dropped 2 bases and J dropped 1; count of bases not matched to a gene: 3. The CDR3 sequence is 14 residues long. CDR1 is SGHRS, CDR2 YFSETQ, per germline. The CDR3, as DNA: TGCGCCAGCAGCTTTGGCAGGGGGTCCTACGAGCAGTACTTC. Its translation is CASSFGRGSYEQYF.

J is TRBJ1-1 and V is TRBV19; 8 bases agree with TRBD1. With V trimmed by 8 bases and J by 6 bases, 11 bases remained unmatched. Germline V CDR1 and CDR2: LNHDA, SQIVND (reference sequence). The CDR3 has 14 residues. CDR3 sequence reads: CASWTGRSWAEAFF. The CDR3 nucleotides read TGTGCCAGTTGGACAGGGCGGTCGTGGGCTGAAGCTTTCTTT.

The chain couples TRBV5-1 to TRBJ2-1; 10 positions agree with TRBD1. Germline-derived CDR1 and CDR2 are SGHRS and YFSETQ. CDR3 size: 16 residues. With V trimmed by 4 bases and J by 1 base, 5 bases remained unmatched. CDR3 sequence reads: CASSLGTGESYNEQFF. In nucleotides, the CDR3 is TGCGCCAGCAGCCTAGGGACAGGGGAATCCTACAATGAGCAGTTCTTC.

This chain uses TRBV2 with TRBJ2-5, with TRBD2 matching over 7 bases. This CDR3 has 14 residues. The V gene's germline CDR1 is SNHLY and CDR2 FYNNEI. V was pared by 3 bases and J by 4 bases, with 5 bases of the junction left unmatched. CDR3 sequence reads: CASSDTGGSETQYF. The CDR3 nucleotides are TGTGCCAGCAGTGATACGGGGGGATCAGAGACCCAGTACTTC.

This rearrangement joins TRBV7-8 to TRBJ2-1, with TRBD1 as a possible D gene (5 bases). The CDR3 has 17 residues. V was clipped by 5 bases and J by 9 bases, with 26 bases between them. Germline-derived CDR1 and CDR2 are SGHVS and FQNEAQ. The DNA of the CDR3 is TGTGCCAGCAGCCCACCTCTTTTGGCAGGGCAGCCGAGTGAGCAGTTCTTC. Encoded protein: CASSPPLLAGQPSEQFF.

The rearrangement links TRBV28 to TRBJ2-1, with 13 positions matching TRBD2. The CDR3 totals 17 residues. V was pared by 6 bases and J by 0 bases, with 5 bases of the junction left unmatched. Germline V gene lookup returns CDR1 MDHEN and CDR2 SYDVKM. The CDR3 DNA reads TGTGCCAGCAGGGGACTAGCGGGAAGTAGCTCCTACAATGAGCAGTTCTTC. It specifies CASRGLAGSSSYNEQFF.

This rearrangement joins TRBV28 to TRBJ2-1; 7 bases map to TRBD2. CDR1 MDHEN and CDR2 SYDVKM come from the germline V gene. Trimming cost V 2 bases and J 0 bases; bases outside gene matches: 4. The CDR3 runs 16 residues. The CDR3: CASSLGAGSSYNEQFF. The CDR3 DNA reads TGTGCCAGCAGTTTAGGAGCGGGGAGCTCCTACAATGAGCAGTTCTTC.

The CDR3 DNA sequence: TGCGCCAGCAGTATCACTCTAGCCAATGAGCAGTTCTTC. This codes for CASSITLANEQFF. J is TRBJ2-1 and V is TRBV10-1, with a tentative D call TRBD2 (5 bases). This CDR3 has 13 residues. Germline V gives CDR1 WNHNN, CDR2 SYGVQD (reference sequence). V was cut by 5 bases and J by 6 bases, with 11 bases left in between.

The chain employs TRBV2 and TRBJ1-1; weak D call: TRBD1 (6 bases). The CDR3 length is 12 residues. Looked up from germline, CDR1 is SNHLY and CDR2 is FYNNEI. V lost 9 bases and J 3 bases, leaving 11 bases between the germline ends. As DNA, the CDR3 is TGTGCCAGACAGGGAGGGTACACTGAAGCTTTCTTT. Translation: CARQGGYTEAFF.

V and J are TRBV29-1 and TRBJ1-2; D is unclear. This CDR3 is 12 amino acids long. The germline V gene has CDR1 SQVTM and CDR2 ANQGSEA. Trimming took off 4 bases at V and 7 bases at J, with 13 bases between the two ends. CDR3 nucleotides: TGCAGCGTTGCCCCCCCGAGCGGTGGCTACACCTTC. Encoded protein: CSVAPPSGGYTF.

The chain combines TRBV18 with TRBJ1-2, with D possibly matching TRBD1 (5 bases). Germline CDR1 KGHSH, CDR2 LQKENI. This CDR3 spans 17 amino acids. Between the trimmed V and J ends, which lost 1 base and 4 bases, there was a span of 19 bases. CDR3 sequence: CASSPLGRVHPSYGYTF. The CDR3, as DNA: TGTGCCAGCTCACCACTCGGCAGGGTGCACCCATCCTATGGCTACACCTTC.

This chain joins TRBV7-8 and TRBJ2-5, with 14 bases aligning to TRBD2. The CDR3 sequence is 16 residues long. Germline trimming cut 1 base from V and 2 bases from J; bases unmatched to any gene: 0. Germline loops: CDR1 SGHVS, CDR2 FQNEAQ. This CDR3 is CASSLGLAGGQETQYF. The CDR3 nucleotides are TGTGCCAGCAGCTTAGGACTAGCGGGGGGGCAAGAGACCCAGTACTTC.

The chain employs TRBV7-9 and TRBJ1-5, with D unclear. Trimming stripped 4 bases from V and 7 bases from J, with 14 bases between. The V gene's germline CDR1 is SEHNR and CDR2 FQNEAQ (reference sequence). The CDR3 covers 14 residues. CDR3 DNA sequence: TGTGCCAGCAGCTCGGGAACCCGCCGCCAGCCCCAGCATTTT. It is translated as CASSSGTRRQPQHF.

This clone was counted a single time. This chain links TRBV6-5 with TRBJ2-3; possible D gene TRBD2, 6 bases. In germline, CDR1 is MNHEY, CDR2 SVGAGI. Trimming removed 4 bases from V and 5 bases from J, with 16 bases in between. This CDR3 has 15 amino acids. CDR3 loop: CASSSFREARDTQYF. DNA of the CDR3: TGTGCCAGCAGTTCGTTCAGGGAGGCGAGAGATACGCAGTATTTT.